One sample yielded the 2 T cell receptor beta chains listed below, sequenced in a study of beta chain features in type 1 diabetes. Study conclusions and caveats: TCRB CDR3s from Type 1 diabetes patients were moderately but significantly shorter in all four CD4+ subsets.

No antigen is known for these receptors. Expressed TCRB transcripts were sequenced, since all the RNA that had been isolated was reverse transcribed. Assay used: immunoSEQ multiplex PCR; TCRdb lists only in-frame clones, some missing. The sample consists of hundreds of thousands of clones, over 10% of them appearing once. The sequencing sample was made of naive CD4+ T cells from blood. These receptors originate from a man between 18 and 35 years old with type 1 diabetes.

The table lists this clone with many counts. The chain employs TRBV30 and TRBJ2-1; the D gene could be TRBD1 or TRBD2 (5 bases each). Trimming pared 2 bases from V and 6 bases from J, leaving 14 bases between. The CDR3 has 14 residues. CDR1 GTSNPN and CDR2 SVGIG come from the germline V gene (reference sequence). CDR3: CAWSPGTFLNEQFF. In DNA, the CDR3 is TGTGCCTGGAGTCCGGGGACCTTCCTCAATGAGCAGTTCTTC.

This clone was seen a handful of times. V and J are TRBV7-6 and TRBJ1-2, with no clear D. The CDR3 extends over 15 amino acids. The V and J ends lost 5 bases and 8 bases respectively, with 21 bases between them. Germline values: CDR1 SGHVS, CDR2 FNYEAQ. The CDR3 sequence: CASSPGGQSTNGYTF. The DNA for the CDR3 is TGTGCCAGCAGCCCCGGCGGCCAATCTACCAACGGCTACACCTTC.